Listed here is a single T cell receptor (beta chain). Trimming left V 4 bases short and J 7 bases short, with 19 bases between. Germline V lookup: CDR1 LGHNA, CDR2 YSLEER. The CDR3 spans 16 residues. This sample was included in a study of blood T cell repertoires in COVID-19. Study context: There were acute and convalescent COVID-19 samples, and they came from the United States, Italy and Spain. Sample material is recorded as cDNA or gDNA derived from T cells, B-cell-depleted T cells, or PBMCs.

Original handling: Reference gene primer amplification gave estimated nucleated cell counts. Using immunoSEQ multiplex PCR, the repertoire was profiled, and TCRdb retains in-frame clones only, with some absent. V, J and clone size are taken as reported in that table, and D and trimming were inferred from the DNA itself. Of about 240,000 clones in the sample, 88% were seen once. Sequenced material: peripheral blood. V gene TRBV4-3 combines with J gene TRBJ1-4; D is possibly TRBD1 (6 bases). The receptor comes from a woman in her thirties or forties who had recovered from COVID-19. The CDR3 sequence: CASSRGAGEGGEKLFF. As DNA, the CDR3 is TGCGCCAGCAGCCGAGGGGCCGGGGAAGGGGGTGAAAAACTGTTTTTT.